This passage covers 12 T cell receptor beta chains from one sample sequenced in a study of blood T cell repertoires in COVID-19. The assay was immunoSEQ multiplex PCR, and TCRdb's table has in-frame clones only and misses some. Counted here are 200,000 to 250,000 clones, around 90% occurring once; the ten biggest clones make up approximately 2.6%. The sequencing sample was made of peripheral blood. Receptor source: a man aged 25 to 45 with COVID-19, enrolled during active disease.

V usage is TRBV4-1 and J usage is TRBJ1-6; 7 nucleotides align to TRBD1. The CDR3 runs 13 residues. With 6 bases clipped from V and 9 bases from J, the junction kept 5 bases outside the gene matches. The germline CDR1 and CDR2 sequences are MGHRA and YSYEKL. The CDR3 bases are TGCGCCAGCAGTCGACAGGGCAGTTCACCCCTCCACTTT. It is translated as CASSRQGSSPLHF.

This chain connects TRBV27 to TRBJ2-1, with 12 bases aligning to TRBD2. The germline V gene has CDR1 MNHEY and CDR2 SMNVEV (reference sequence). The trim removed 7 bases at V and 4 bases at J, leaving 5 bases unmatched. This CDR3 spans 15 amino acids. The CDR3 reads CASTSGTSGYNEQFF. CDR3 in DNA: TGTGCCAGCACCTCCGGGACTAGCGGGTACAATGAGCAGTTCTTC.

The gene calls are TRBV11-2 and TRBJ2-7; 7 bases map to TRBD1. The CDR3 extends over 15 amino acids. CDR1 is SGHAT, CDR2 FQNNGV, per germline. The ends lost 5 bases at V and 0 bases at J; junction bases unmatched: 7. The chain's CDR3 is CASSPRDRVSYEQYF. The CDR3 nucleotides are TGTGCCAGCAGCCCTCGGGACAGAGTCTCCTACGAGCAGTACTTC.

This chain joins TRBV27 and TRBJ2-7, with 8 bases aligning to TRBD2. V lost 6 bases to trimming and J lost 0 bases; unmatched junction nucleotides: 13. This CDR3 has 17 residues. Per germline, CDR1 MNHEY and CDR2 SMNVEV (reference sequence). Here the CDR3 reads CASRMTSATSSSYEQYF. In DNA, the CDR3 is TGTGCCAGCAGGATGACTAGCGCGACCTCCTCCTCCTACGAGCAGTACTTC.

CDR3 coding DNA: TGTGCCAGCAGCGTAGGATCTGTAGTAATGAACACTGAAGCTTTCTTT. Encoded protein: CASSVGSVVMNTEAFF. The rearrangement uses TRBV9 and TRBJ1-1; D ambiguous. Germline loops: CDR1 SGDLS, CDR2 YYNGEE. CDR3 length: 16 amino acids. The germline V and J ends were trimmed by 0 bases and 0 bases, with 12 bases remaining between them.

This chain uses TRBV4-2 with TRBJ1-5, with D perhaps TRBD1 (6 bases). CDR3 length: 16 residues. Germline CDR1 reads LGHNA; CDR2 reads YNFKEQ. V lost 0 bases to trimming and J lost 6 bases, with 15 bases between them. CDR3: CASSQDQPGGRQPQHF. In DNA form, the CDR3 reads TGTGCCAGCAGCCAAGATCAACCGGGGGGGCGTCAGCCCCAGCATTTT.

The rearrangement joins TRBV27 to TRBJ2-7; TRBD1 might be the D (6 bases). The CDR3 totals 15 residues. Per the germline V gene, CDR1 is MNHEY and CDR2 is SMNVEV (reference sequence). V gave up 5 bases and J gave up 1 base, with 15 bases separating them. The CDR3 region has the DNA TGTGCCAGCAGTACCGTGGGCAGGGGTTCCTACGAGCAGTACTTC. The encoded protein is CASSTVGRGSYEQYF.

The chain carries TRBV7-6 and TRBJ1-6; perhaps TRBD1 as D (5 bases). Trimming took 5 bases from V and 0 from J, leaving 26 bases between them. Germline CDR1 is SGHVS and CDR2 is FNYEAQ. The CDR3 is made up of 21 amino acids. The CDR3 region is CASSPARGSGGAGSYNSPLHF. CDR3 in DNA: TGTGCCAGCAGCCCCGCCCGGGGGTCCGGTGGGGCAGGCTCCTATAATTCACCCCTCCACTTT.

In this sample, this clone turned up a few times. V usage is TRBV27 and J usage is TRBJ1-5; TRBD1 matches 10 bases. The J segment lost 0 bases and the V segment lost 2 bases, leaving 22 bases of the junction unmatched. The CDR3 sequence is 23 residues long. Looked up from germline, CDR1 is MNHEY and CDR2 is SMNVEV (reference sequence). As DNA, the CDR3 is TGTGCCAGCAGTTTACCCCACCGGGGACAGGGGCTTAAAAGGAGTTATAGCAATCAGCCCCAGCATTTT. Its translation is CASSLPHRGQGLKRSYSNQPQHF.

The chain combines TRBV6-2 or TRBV6-3 with TRBJ2-7; 9 nucleotides align to TRBD2. Germline-derived CDR1 and CDR2 are MNHEY and SVGEGT. With V trimmed by 3 bases and J by 4 bases, 10 bases remained unmatched. The CDR3 spans 16 residues. The CDR3 bases are TGTGCCAGCAGTTATGACCCTAGCGGGGCATCTTACGAGCAGTACTTC. Its translation is CASSYDPSGASYEQYF.

The chain has TRBV6-6 and TRBJ2-7; 9 nucleotides agree with TRBD1. Germline-derived CDR1 and CDR2 are MNHNY and SVGAGI (reference sequence). Trimming at V came to 5 bases and at J to 4 bases, leaving 15 bases not matched to a gene. This CDR3 has 17 residues. The CDR3 DNA sequence: TGTGCCAGCAGTCGTCCGGGCTCCGGGACAGGGTTTTACGAGCAGTACTTC. It translates to CASSRPGSGTGFYEQYF.

This chain links TRBV2 with TRBJ1-2, with D unresolved. The V end was cut by 5 bases, the J end by 8 bases, with 15 bases between. CDR3 size: 13 residues. Germline assignment: CDR1 SNHLY and CDR2 FYNNEI. The CDR3 protein is CASSPTVKEGYTF. In DNA, the CDR3 is TGTGCCAGCAGTCCTACCGTCAAAGAGGGCTACACCTTC. Complete variable domain (other parts from reference TRBV2 and TRBJ1-2): EPEVTQTPSHQVTQMGQEVILRCVPISNHLYFYWYRQILGQKVEFLVSFYNNEISEKSEIFDDQFSVERPDGSNFTLKIRSTKLEDSAMYFCASSPTVKEGYTFGSGTRLTVV.